These T cell receptor beta chains were read from a single sample in a study of T cell responses to AZD1222 COVID-19 vaccine. Profiled with immunoSEQ multiplex PCR; TCRdb holds only in-frame clones, not every one. The table includes 150,000 to 200,000 clones, around nine tenths detected once. Specimen: peripheral blood, collected on day 0 of AZD1222 vaccination. These receptors were collected from an adult in good health. CDR3s leave out the opening cysteine and the closing phenylalanine or tryptophan. The D gene is left open where the match is weak.

-,TRBV6-2/TRBV6-3,ASSSPAGNYEQY
-,TRBV28,ASSDRNNQPQH
TRBD1,TRBV27,ASSLRQSTGGREQY
-,TRBV5-8,ASSPLGVRQPQH
-,TRBV6-2/TRBV6-3,ASSFLLSYGYT
TRBD1,TRBV4-3,ASSHEPAGTGHYNEQF
-,TRBV5-1,ASSLPGLKVGFSYEQY
-,TRBV12-3/TRBV12-4,ASSLDYSYEQY
-,TRBV7-7,ASSLGGGPSYNSPLH
TRBD1,TRBV27,ASSTDRVSEKLF
-,TRBV21-1,ASSIYRDRGEKLF
-,TRBV18,ASSADIPYEQY
-,TRBV4-3,ASSQEMGGGRFGADTQY
TRBD2,TRBV7-2,ASSFSVRRGSSYNEQF
TRBD2,TRBV7-2,ASSLGRRDYQSTGELF
TRBD1,TRBV28,ASSSRDSVNQPQH
TRBD1,TRBV6-2/TRBV6-3,ASSPGGQALNTGELF
-,TRBV25-1,ASSDLRTEGRVAAF
-,TRBV6-1,ASSEGTAATNEKLF
TRBD1,TRBV29-1,SVETLRTGTGYNEQF
TRBD1,TRBV9,ASSVASGQRYEQY
TRBD2,TRBV5-5,ASSWYRTSGSSHNEQF
-,TRBV6-2/TRBV6-3,ASSATAEYEQY
-,TRBV12-3/TRBV12-4,ASILGNTIY
-,TRBV6-6,ATVGVNEKLF
-,TRBV28,ASSLAGNQPQH
-,TRBV28,ASMRGGGNQPQH
-,TRBV9,ASSVATGATNEKLF
-,TRBV4-3,ASSQDGNPIR